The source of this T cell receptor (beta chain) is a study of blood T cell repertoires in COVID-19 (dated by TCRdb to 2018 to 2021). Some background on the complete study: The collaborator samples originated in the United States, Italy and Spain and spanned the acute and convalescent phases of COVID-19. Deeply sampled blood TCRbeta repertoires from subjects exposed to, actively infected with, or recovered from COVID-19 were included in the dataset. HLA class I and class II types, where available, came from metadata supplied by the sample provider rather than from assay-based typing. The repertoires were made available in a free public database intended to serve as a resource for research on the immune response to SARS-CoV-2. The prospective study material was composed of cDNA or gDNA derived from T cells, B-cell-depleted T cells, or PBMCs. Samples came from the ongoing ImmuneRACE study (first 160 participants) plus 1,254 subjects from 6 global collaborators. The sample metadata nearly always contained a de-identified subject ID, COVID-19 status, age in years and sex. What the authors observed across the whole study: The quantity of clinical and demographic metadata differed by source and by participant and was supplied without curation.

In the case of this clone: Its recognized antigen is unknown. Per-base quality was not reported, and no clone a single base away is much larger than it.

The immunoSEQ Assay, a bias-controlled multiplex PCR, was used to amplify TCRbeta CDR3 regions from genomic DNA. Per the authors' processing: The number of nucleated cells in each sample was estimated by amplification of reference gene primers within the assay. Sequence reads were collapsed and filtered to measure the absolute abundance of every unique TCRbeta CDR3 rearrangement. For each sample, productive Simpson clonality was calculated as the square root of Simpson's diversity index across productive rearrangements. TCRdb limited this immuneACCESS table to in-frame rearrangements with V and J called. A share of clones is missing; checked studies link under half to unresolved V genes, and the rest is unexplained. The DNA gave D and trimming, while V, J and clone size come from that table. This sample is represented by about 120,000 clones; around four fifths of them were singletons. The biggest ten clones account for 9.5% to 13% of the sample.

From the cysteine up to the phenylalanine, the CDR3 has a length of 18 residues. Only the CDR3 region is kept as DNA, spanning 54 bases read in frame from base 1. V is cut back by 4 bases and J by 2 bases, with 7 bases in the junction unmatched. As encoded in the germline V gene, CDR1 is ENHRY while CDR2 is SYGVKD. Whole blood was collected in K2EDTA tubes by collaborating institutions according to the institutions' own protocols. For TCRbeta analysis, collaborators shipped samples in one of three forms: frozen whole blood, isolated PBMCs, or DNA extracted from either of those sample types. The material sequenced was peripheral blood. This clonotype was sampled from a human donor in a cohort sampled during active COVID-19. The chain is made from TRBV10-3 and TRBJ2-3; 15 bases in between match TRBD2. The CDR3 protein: CAISAGTSGGTHTDTQYF. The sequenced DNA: TGTGCCATCAGTGCCGGGACTAGCGGGGGGACTCACACAGATACGCAGTATTTT.